This T cell receptor beta chain was recovered during a study of cytomegalovirus exposure and HLA in healthy donors (dated by TCRdb to the late 2010s). In terms of the full investigation: According to a later analysis, one platform produced both the 120 validation repertoires and the 666 repertoires of the first cohort. In addition to the first cohort of roughly 670 subjects, a separate validation cohort of approximately 120 different subjects was used. The study was designed to test whether signatures of past pathogen exposure could be identified by cataloging public T cell receptors. To predict cytomegalovirus infection status, the study brought together high-throughput TCR immunosequencing, statistical association of individual TCRs with disease status, and machine learning.

This clone was observed once. Its antigen has not been determined. No much larger clone is present one base from it, and per-base qualities are unavailable. The protocol used for the library was the immunoSEQ multiplex PCR assay. The source study handled its data this way. To diagnose cytomegalovirus status from the catalog of TCR beta chain sequences, a statistical classification framework was built. Entries here come from immuneACCESS through TCRdb and include only in-frame sequences with V and J called. Some clones fail to appear in such tables; in the studies checked, an unresolved V gene covers under half of the shortfall, and the cause of the remainder is unknown. The DNA gave D and trimming, while V, J and clone size come from that table. The sample table records 200,000 to 250,000 clones; 75% to 90% of these occur just once. Roughly 6% of the sample goes to the ten largest clones. General conclusions and limits of the study: Most TCR sequences were seen in very few donors, while some public TCRs were found in many individuals. The authors suggested that the approach could potentially be generalized to other disease states and immunological phenotypes. The validation cohort had no HLA typing available for a later analysis, so co-occurrence within that cohort was assessed over all 130 or so repertoires. In vitro tests confirmed that a few of the cytomegalovirus-associated TCR beta chains recognize cytomegalovirus antigens. In both the original and validation cohorts, the classifier was reported to diagnose cytomegalovirus status with high specificity and sensitivity. A total of 164 TCR beta chains were listed by the study as associated with cytomegalovirus. In a later analysis, TCRs clustered in the first cohort were found to also tend to co-occur in the 130 or so validation repertoires, with 90% to 95% of cluster scores above 0.

The donors were included in the validation cohort of 90 to 150 subjects, a group kept apart from the roughly 730-subject first cohort. The germline V gene supplies CDR1 ENHRY and CDR2 SYGVKD. Between the V and J ends, shortened by 2 bases and 4 bases respectively, the junction contains 11 bases. From the cysteine up to the phenylalanine, the CDR3 has a length of 14 residues. Only the CDR3 part of the read is kept: 42 bases, read in frame from the first base. The sample was PBMCs. This chain is built from TRBV10-3 and TRBJ1-1; no D segment can be confidently identified. The TCR sequence derives from a woman aged 18-29 years in good health and CMV-seronegative. The nucleotide sequence reads as follows: TGTGCCATCAGTGAGATGGAGGAGAGCACTGAAGCTTTCTTT. Translated, it gives CAISEMEESTEAFF.